These T cell receptor beta chains were read from a single sample in a study of blood T cell repertoires in COVID-19. Measured with immunoSEQ multiplex PCR; TCRdb has only the in-frame clones, and not every one. The table records under 45,000 clones, about nine tenths of them present only once. Sequenced sample: peripheral blood. These receptors were obtained from a man between 60 and 75 years old with active COVID-19. Each CDR3 is given with its conserved first and last residue. The D gene is left open where the match is weak. Clone size is given for some rows only: seen once, a few or many times, or a class if the clone is expanded.

D gene	V gene	CDR3 length	clone size	J gene	CDR3 DNA	CDR3 protein
TRBD1	TRBV10-1	14	once	TRBJ2-1	TGCGCCAGCAGTGGGGACAGATGGTGGAATGAGCAGTTCTTC	CASSGDRWWNEQFF
NA	TRBV6-2/TRBV6-3	13	NA	TRBJ1-1	TGTGCCAGCAGTTACTCCCGTTCCACTGAAGCTTTCTTT	CASSYSRSTEAFF
NA	TRBV27	16	NA	TRBJ1-2	TGTGCCAGCAGTTCCCACGCCGGGACTGTAGACTATGGCTACACCTTC	CASSSHAGTVDYGYTF
NA	TRBV10-3	16	NA	TRBJ1-6	TGTGCCATCAGTGAGTCTAAGGGCAGGGGTGATTCACCCCTCCACTTT	CAISESKGRGDSPLHF
NA	TRBV19	16	few	TRBJ1-5	TGTGCCAGTAGTATGATAGGGGCGATTAGCAATCAGCCCCAGCATTTT	CASSMIGAISNQPQHF
TRBD2	TRBV7-9	13	NA	TRBJ2-7	TGTGCCAGCAGCGCCCCGACTAGCCTTGAAAGGTACTTC	CASSAPTSLERYF
TRBD1	TRBV27	15	NA	TRBJ1-4	TGTGCCAGCAGTTTTTTGGGACAGGGGTATGAAAAACTGTTTTTT	CASSFLGQGYEKLFF
TRBD1	TRBV6-6	15	NA	TRBJ1-4	TGTGCCAGCAGTCAACAGGGGGCGCCTAATGAAAAACTGTTTTTT	CASSQQGAPNEKLFF
NA	TRBV19	17	NA	TRBJ2-7	TGTGCCAGTAGTATCAGTGGTGCGGGTGGCCCACCCTACGAGCAGTACTTC	CASSISGAGGPPYEQYF
NA	TRBV21-1	15	NA	TRBJ1-2	TGTGCCAGCAGCAAGCGAGACAGGGGGAACTATGGCTACACCTTC	CASSKRDRGNYGYTF
NA	TRBV5-4	14	NA	TRBJ2-7	TGTGCCAGCAGCTTGGGACTTCCAGCCTACGAGCAGTACTTC	CASSLGLPAYEQYF
NA	TRBV9	15	NA	TRBJ2-6	TGTGCCAGCAGCGTAGGAGTTTCGGGGGCCAACGTCCTGACTTTC	CASSVGVSGANVLTF
TRBD1	TRBV28	18	NA	TRBJ1-6	TGTGCCAGCAGTAGTCCCCGAAACCGGGACAGGAGGAATTCACCCCTCCACTTT	CASSSPRNRDRRNSPLHF
NA	TRBV5-1	17	NA	TRBJ2-6	TGCGCCAGCAGCTTGGCTACCGGGACTTCTGGGGCCAACGTCCTGACTTTC	CASSLATGTSGANVLTF
TRBD2	TRBV3-1/TRBV3-2	17	few	TRBJ2-2	TGTGCCAGCAGCCCACCCTGGGGGAGGGCGAACACCGGGGAGCTGTTTTTT	CASSPPWGRANTGELFF
NA	TRBV18	18	once	TRBJ2-2	TGTGCCAGCTCGCCTACGCCAATCGGAGGAGGCACAACCGGGGAGCTGTTTTTT	CASSPTPIGGGTTGELFF
NA	TRBV5-1	11	NA	TRBJ2-3	TGCGCCAGCAGCTTGGCGGATACGCAGTATTTT	CASSLADTQYF
NA	TRBV9	15	NA	TRBJ2-7	TGTGCCAGCAGCGTAGCGGCTAGCAGCCCCTACGAGCAGTACTTC	CASSVAASSPYEQYF
NA	TRBV11-2	13	NA	TRBJ1-1	TGTGCCAGCAGCTTTCAGAAGAACACTGAAGCTTTCTTT	CASSFQKNTEAFF
NA	TRBV5-4	12	NA	TRBJ2-5	TGTGCCAGCAGTCAGTACCAAGAGACCCAGTACTTC	CASSQYQETQYF
TRBD2	TRBV6-2/TRBV6-3	15	NA	TRBJ2-2	TGTGCCAGCAGACCTAGCGGGGGGAACACCGGGGAGCTGTTTTTT	CASRPSGGNTGELFF
NA	TRBV5-1	14	NA	TRBJ1-1	TGCGCCAGCAGCATGATAACTTTTAACACTGAAGCTTTCTTT	CASSMITFNTEAFF
TRBD1	TRBV2	13	NA	TRBJ1-2	TGTGCCAGCAGGGACAGGGGGAAGAGAGGCTACACCTTC	CASRDRGKRGYTF
NA	TRBV25-1	14	NA	TRBJ2-5	TGTGCCAGCAGTGAATTGAACAGCCAAGAGACCCAGTACTTC	CASSELNSQETQYF
NA	TRBV5-1	14	NA	TRBJ1-1	TGCGCCAGCAGCGACGACAGTCTGTCCACTGAAGCTTTCTTT	CASSDDSLSTEAFF